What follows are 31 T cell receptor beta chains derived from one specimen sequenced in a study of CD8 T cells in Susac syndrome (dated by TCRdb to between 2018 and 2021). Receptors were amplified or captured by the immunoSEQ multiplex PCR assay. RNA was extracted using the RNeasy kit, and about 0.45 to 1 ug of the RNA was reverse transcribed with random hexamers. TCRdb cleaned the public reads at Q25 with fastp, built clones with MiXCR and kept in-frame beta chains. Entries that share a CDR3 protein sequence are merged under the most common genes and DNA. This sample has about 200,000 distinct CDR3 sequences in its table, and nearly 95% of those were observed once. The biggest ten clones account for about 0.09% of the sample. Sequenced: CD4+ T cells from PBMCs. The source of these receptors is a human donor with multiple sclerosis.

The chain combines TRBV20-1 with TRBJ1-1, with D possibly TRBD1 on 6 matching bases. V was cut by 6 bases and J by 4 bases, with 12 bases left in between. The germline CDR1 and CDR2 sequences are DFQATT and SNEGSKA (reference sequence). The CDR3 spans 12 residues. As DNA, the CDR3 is TGCAGTGCAACTCAGGGGTCCACTGAAGCTTTCTTT. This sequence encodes CSATQGSTEAFF.

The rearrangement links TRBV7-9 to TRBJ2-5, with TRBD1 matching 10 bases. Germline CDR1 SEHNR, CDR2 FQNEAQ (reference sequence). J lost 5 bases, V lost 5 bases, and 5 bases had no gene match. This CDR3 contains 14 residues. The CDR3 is CASSLRTGGETQYF. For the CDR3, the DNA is TGTGCCAGCAGCCTCAGGACAGGGGGGGAGACCCAGTACTTC.

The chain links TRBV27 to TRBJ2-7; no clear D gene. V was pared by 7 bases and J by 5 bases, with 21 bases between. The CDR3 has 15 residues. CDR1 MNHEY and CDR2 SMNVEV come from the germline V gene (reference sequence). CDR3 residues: CASNQQALAGHEQYF. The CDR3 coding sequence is TGTGCCAGCAATCAGCAGGCCCTCGCCGGCCACGAGCAGTACTTC.

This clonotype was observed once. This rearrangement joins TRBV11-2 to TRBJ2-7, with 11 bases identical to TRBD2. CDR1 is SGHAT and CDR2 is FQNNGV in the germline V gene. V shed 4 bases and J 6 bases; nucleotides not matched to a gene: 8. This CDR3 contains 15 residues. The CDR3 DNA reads TGTGCCAGCAGCTCTTACGGGCTAGCGGGGGGCGAGCAGTACTTC. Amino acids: CASSSYGLAGGEQYF.

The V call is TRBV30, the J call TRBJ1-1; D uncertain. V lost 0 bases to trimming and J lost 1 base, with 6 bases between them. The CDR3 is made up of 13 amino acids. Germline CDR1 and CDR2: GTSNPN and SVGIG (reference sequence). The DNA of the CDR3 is TGTGCCTGGAGTGTACCAGCGAACACTGAAGCTTTCTTT. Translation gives CAWSVPANTEAFF.

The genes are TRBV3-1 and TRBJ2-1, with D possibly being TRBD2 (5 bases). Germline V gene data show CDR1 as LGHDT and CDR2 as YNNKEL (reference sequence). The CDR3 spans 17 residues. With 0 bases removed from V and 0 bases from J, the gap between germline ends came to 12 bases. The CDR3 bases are TGTGCCAGCAGCCAAGATCCCATAGCGACCTCCTACAATGAGCAGTTCTTC. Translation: CASSQDPIATSYNEQFF.

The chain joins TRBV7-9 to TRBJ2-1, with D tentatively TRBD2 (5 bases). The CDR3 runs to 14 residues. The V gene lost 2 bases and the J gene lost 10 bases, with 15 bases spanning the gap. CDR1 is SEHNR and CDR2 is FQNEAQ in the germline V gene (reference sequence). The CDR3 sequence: CASSLKGYGGEQFF. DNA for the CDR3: TGTGCCAGCAGCTTAAAGGGATACGGCGGGGAGCAGTTCTTC.

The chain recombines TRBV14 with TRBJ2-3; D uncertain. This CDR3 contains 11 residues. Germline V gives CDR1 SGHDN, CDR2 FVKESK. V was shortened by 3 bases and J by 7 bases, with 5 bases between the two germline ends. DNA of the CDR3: TGTGCCAGCAGCCATACAAATACGCAGTATTTT. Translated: CASSHTNTQYF.

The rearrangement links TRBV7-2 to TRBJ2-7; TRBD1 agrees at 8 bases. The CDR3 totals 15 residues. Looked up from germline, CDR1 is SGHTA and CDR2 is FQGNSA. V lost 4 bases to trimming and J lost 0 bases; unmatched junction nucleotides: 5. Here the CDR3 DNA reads TGTGCCAGCAGCTCCCGGACAGGGACCTCCTACGAGCAGTACTTC. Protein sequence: CASSSRTGTSYEQYF.

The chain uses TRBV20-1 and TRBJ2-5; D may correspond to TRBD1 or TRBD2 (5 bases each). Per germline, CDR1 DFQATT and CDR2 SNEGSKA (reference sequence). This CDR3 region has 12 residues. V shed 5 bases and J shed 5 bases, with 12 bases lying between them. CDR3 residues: CSAGTVLETQYF. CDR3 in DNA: TGCAGTGCTGGGACGGTCCTGGAGACCCAGTACTTC.

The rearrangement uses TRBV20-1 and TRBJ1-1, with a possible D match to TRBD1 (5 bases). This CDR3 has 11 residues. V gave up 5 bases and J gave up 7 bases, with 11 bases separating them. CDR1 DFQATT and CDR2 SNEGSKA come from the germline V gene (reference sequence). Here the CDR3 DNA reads TGCAGTGCTTCCGGGGGGAATGAAGCTTTCTTT. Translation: CSASGGNEAFF.

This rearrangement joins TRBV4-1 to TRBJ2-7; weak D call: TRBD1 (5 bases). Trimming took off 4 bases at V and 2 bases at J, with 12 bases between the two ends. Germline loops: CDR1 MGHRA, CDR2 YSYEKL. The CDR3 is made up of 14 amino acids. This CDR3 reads CASSPLDNAYEQYF. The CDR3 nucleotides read TGCGCCAGCAGCCCTTTGGACAATGCCTACGAGCAGTACTTC.

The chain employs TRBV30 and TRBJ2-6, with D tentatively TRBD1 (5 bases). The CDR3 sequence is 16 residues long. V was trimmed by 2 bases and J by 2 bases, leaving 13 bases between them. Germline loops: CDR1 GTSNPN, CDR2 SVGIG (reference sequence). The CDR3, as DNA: TGTGCCTGGAGTACAGGCAGGGCCGCTGGGGCCAACGTCCTGACTTTC. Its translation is CAWSTGRAAGANVLTF. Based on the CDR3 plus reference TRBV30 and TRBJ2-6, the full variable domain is SQTIHQWPATLVQPVGSPLSLECTVEGTSNPNLYWYRQAAGRGLQLLFYSVGIGQISSEVPQNLSASRPQDRQFILSSKKLLLSDSGFYLCAWSTGRAAGANVLTFGAGSRLTVL.

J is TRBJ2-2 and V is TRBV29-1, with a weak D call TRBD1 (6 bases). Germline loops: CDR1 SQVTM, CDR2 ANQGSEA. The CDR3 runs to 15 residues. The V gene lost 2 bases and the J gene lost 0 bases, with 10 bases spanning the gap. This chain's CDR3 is CSVELGAANTGELFF. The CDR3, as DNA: TGCAGCGTTGAACTGGGGGCCGCGAACACCGGGGAGCTGTTTTTT.

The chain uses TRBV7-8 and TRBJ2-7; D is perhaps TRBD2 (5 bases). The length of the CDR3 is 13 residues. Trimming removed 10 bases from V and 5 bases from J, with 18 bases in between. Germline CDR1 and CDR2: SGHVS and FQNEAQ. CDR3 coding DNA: TGTGCCACCTCCCTCCGGACTCTAGACGAGCAGTACTTC. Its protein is CATSLRTLDEQYF.

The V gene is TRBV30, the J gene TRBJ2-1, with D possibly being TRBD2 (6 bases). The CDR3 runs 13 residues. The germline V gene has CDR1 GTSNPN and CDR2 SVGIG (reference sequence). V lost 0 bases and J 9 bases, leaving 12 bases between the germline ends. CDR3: CAWSVTSNAEQFF. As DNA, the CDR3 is TGTGCCTGGAGTGTCACTAGCAATGCTGAGCAGTTCTTC.

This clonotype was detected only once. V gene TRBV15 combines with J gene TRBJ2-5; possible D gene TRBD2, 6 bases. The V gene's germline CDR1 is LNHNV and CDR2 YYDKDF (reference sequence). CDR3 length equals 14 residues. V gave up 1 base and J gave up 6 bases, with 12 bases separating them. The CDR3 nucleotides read TGTGCCACCAGCAGAGTGGGGGGTATAAAGACCCAGTACTTC. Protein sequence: CATSRVGGIKTQYF.

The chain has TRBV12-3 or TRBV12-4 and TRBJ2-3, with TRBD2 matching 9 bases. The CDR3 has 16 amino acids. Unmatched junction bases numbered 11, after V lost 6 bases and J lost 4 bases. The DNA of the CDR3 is TGTGCCAGCAGCCTGGGCCGAGTAGCGGGGGCAGATACGCAGTATTTT. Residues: CASSLGRVAGADTQYF.

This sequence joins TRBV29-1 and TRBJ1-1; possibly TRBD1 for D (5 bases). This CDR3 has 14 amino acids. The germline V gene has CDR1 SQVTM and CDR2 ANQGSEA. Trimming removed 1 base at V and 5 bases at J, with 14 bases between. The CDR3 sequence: CSVEVSGRGTEAFF. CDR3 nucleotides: TGCAGCGTTGAAGTATCAGGGCGGGGTACTGAAGCTTTCTTT.

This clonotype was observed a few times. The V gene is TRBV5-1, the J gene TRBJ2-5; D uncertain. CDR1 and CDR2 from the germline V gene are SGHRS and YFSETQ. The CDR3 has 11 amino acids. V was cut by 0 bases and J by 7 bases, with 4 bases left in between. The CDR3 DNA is TGCGCCAGCAGCTTGGACGGGACCCAGTACTTC. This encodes CASSLDGTQYF. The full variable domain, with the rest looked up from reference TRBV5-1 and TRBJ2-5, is KAGVTQTPRYLIKTRGQQVTLSCSPISGHRSVSWYQQTPGQGLQFLFEYFSETQRNKGNFPGRFSGRQFSNSRSEMNVSTLELGDSALYLCASSLDGTQYFGPGTRLLVL.

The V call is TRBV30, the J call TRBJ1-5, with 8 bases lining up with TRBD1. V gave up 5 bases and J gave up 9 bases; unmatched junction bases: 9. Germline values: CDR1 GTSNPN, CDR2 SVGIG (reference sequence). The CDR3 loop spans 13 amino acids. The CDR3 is CAWADRDGRPQHF. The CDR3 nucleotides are TGTGCCTGGGCGGACAGGGATGGTCGGCCCCAGCATTTT.

CDR3 loop: CASSLLQPDTQYF. The DNA for the CDR3 is TGTGCCAGCTCCCTTCTGCAGCCAGATACGCAGTATTTT. This chain links TRBV18 with TRBJ2-3; no firm D call. Germline V gene lookup returns CDR1 KGHSH and CDR2 LQKENI. V gave up 6 bases and J gave up 4 bases, with 11 bases separating them. This CDR3 comprises 13 residues.

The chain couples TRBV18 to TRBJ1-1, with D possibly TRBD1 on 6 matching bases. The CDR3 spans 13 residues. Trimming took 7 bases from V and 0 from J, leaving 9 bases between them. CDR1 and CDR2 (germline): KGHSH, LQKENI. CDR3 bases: TGTGCCAGCTGCAGGGGTGTGAACACTGAAGCTTTCTTT. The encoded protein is CASCRGVNTEAFF.

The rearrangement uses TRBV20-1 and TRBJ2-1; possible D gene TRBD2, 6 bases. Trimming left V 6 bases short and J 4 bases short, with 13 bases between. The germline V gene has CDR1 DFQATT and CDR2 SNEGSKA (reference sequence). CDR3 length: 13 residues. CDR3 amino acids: CSATGLAYNEQFF. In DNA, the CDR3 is TGCAGTGCGACGGGACTGGCTTACAATGAGCAGTTCTTC.

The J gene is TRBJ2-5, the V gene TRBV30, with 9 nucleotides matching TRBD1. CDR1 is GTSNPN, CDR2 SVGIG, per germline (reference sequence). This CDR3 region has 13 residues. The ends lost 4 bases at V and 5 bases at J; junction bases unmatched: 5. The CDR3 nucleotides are TGTGCCTGGATGGGACAGGGATGGGAGACCCAGTACTTC. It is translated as CAWMGQGWETQYF.

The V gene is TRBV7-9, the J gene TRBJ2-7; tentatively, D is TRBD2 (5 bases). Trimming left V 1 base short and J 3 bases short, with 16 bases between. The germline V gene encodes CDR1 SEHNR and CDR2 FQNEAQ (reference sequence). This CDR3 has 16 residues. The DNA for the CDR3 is TGTGCCAGCAGCTTAGGAGTTTCGGGAATAGGCTACGAGCAGTACTTC. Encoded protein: CASSLGVSGIGYEQYF.

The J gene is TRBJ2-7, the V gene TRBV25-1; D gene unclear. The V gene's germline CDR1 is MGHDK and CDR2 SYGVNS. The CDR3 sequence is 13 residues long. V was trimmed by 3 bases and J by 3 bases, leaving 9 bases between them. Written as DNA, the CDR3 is TGTGCCAGCAGTGACCCCTCCAGCTACGAGCAGTACTTC. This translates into CASSDPSSYEQYF.

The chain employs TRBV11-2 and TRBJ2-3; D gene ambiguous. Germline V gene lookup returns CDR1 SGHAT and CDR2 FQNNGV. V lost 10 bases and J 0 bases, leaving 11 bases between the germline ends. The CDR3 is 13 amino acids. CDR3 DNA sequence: TGTGCCACAAGGGCTTCTAGCACAGATACGCAGTATTTT. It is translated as CATRASSTDTQYF.

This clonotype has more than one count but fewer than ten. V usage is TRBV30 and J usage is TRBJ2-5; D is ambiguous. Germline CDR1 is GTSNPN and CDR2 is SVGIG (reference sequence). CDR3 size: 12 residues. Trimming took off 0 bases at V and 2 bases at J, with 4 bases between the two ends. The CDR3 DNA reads TGTGCCTGGAGTGTGGGTCAAGAGACCCAGTACTTC. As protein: CAWSVGQETQYF.

The CDR3 coding sequence is TGCAGCGTTGAAGAAGTGTCGGCAGATAGCAATCAGCCCCAGCATTTT. Protein: CSVEEVSADSNQPQHF. The chain is built from TRBV29-1 and TRBJ1-5; D unclear. The length of the CDR3 is 16 residues. Germline CDR1 is SQVTM and CDR2 is ANQGSEA. V lost 0 bases to trimming and J lost 0 bases, with 12 bases between them.

The CDR3 sequence is CASSRAASAYSYEQYF. In nucleotides, the CDR3 is TGTGCCAGCAGTAGGGCCGCTAGCGCTTACTCCTACGAGCAGTACTTC. The chain has TRBV27 and TRBJ2-7; D is possibly TRBD2 (6 bases). The CDR3 totals 16 residues. V lost 5 bases to trimming and J lost 0 bases, with 17 bases between them. CDR1 is MNHEY and CDR2 is SMNVEV in the germline V gene (reference sequence).